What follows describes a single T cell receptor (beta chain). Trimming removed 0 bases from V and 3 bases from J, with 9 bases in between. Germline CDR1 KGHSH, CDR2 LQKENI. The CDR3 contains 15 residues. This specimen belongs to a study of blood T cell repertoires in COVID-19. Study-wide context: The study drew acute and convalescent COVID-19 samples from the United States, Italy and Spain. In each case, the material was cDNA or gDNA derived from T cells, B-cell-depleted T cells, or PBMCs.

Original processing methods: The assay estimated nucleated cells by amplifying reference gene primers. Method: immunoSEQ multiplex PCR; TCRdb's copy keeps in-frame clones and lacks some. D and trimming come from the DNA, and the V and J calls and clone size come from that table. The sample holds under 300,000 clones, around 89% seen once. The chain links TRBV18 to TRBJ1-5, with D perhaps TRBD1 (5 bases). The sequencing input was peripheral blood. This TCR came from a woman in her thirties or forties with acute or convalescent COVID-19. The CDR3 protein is CASSPPAGHNQPQHF. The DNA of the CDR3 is TGTGCCAGCTCACCACCGGCAGGACACAATCAGCCCCAGCATTTT.